The source of this TCR beta chain is a study of shared clonotypes between healthy human individuals. V was trimmed by 4 bases and J by 2 bases, leaving 7 bases between them. CDR3 size: 13 residues. Germline V gene lookup returns CDR1 LNHDA and CDR2 SQIVND (reference sequence). Profiled with immunoSEQ multiplex PCR; TCRdb holds only in-frame clones, not every one. The table has 850,000 to 1,200,000 clones, 75% seen once. The material sequenced was memory CD4+ T cells sorted from blood. The subset here: CD45RA-negative fraction. The sequence was obtained from a man younger than 35 in good health. The rearrangement uses TRBV19 and TRBJ2-3; D perhaps matches TRBD1 (5 bases). CDR3 loop: CASSKQVTDTQYF. Here the CDR3 DNA reads TGTGCCAGTAGTAAACAGGTCACAGATACGCAGTATTTT.